This T cell receptor beta chain was observed in a study of shared clonotypes between healthy human individuals. About the study: Aged 18 to 49, the donors were a couple of women and a few men.

Donors were Caucasian adults residing in Nashville, Tennessee, USA. V shed 9 bases, J shed 3 bases, and the junction held 15 bases outside the gene matches. This CDR3 spans 16 amino acids. Germline V CDR1 and CDR2: WNHNN, SYGVQD (reference sequence). Study results and limitations: When compared with the clonotypes that were shared by all four sorted-subset donors, the non-shared clonotypes turned out to have lower generation probabilities.

Here immunoSEQ multiplex PCR was the method, and the copy in TCRdb shows in-frame clones only, minus some. Of approximately 2.5 million clones listed, over 85% are singletons. Worth noting for this clone: Its specificity is not known.

This clonotype originated in a man aged 18 to 35 in good health. Some clones in this sample may be carry-over from other donors' samples. Sequencing was done on a sample of naive CD4+ T cells from PBMCs. Subset of the sample: CD45RA+ positively selected. V usage is TRBV10-1 and J usage is TRBJ2-7; TRBD2 matches 9 bases. CDR3 amino acids: CARLRLPGLACYEQYF. CDR3 DNA sequence: TGCGCCAGATTAAGACTCCCGGGACTAGCATGCTACGAGCAGTACTTC.